The clone carrying this TCR beta chain was seen more than once but under ten times. The antigen remains undetermined. The data originate from a study of T-cell memory formation after mild COVID-19. As for the study in general: Most TCR clusters belonged to a single donor.

Using its own MiXCR run on the 5' RACE reads, TCRdb lists one record per CDR3 protein. Among just under 150,000 distinct CDR3 sequences listed, 6% to 7% were seen once. Points from the study as a whole: Some clones that responded were present in memory (sampled pre-infection), which suggests cross-reactive memory joined. Clones shrinking between day 15 and 85 showed a balanced CD4/CD8 split, and those that grew later tilted toward CD4+.

The CDR3 runs 16 residues. V shed 5 bases and J shed 2 bases, with 18 bases lying between them. Germline V CDR1 and CDR2: SEHNR, FQNEAQ (reference sequence). The chain carries TRBV7-9 and TRBJ1-2; D not resolved. Input material: PBMCs or a T cell subset sorted from them (not recorded which). The source is an adult woman who had mild COVID-19 (a few samples of this study predate the infection). Cell type and time point are not known. The CDR3 DNA is TGTGCCAGCAGCCCTCCGCGTGGCTTGGGGAACTATGGCTACACCTTC. Its protein product is CASSPPRGLGNYGYTF.